These T cell receptor beta chains were read from a single sample in a study of blood T cell repertoires in COVID-19. Data came from immunoSEQ multiplex PCR; TCRdb stores just in-frame clones and leaves some out. Counted here are under 150,000 clones, roughly nine tenths occurring once; the ten biggest clones make up approximately 4.6%. The sample was peripheral blood. The receptors stem from a man aged 60 to 69 with COVID-19, enrolled during active disease. CDR3s include the opening cysteine and the closing phenylalanine or tryptophan. The D gene is left open where the match is weak. Rows may omit the clone size; those that give it use once, few, many or a size class.

clone_size j_call v_call d_call cdr3_nt cdr3_aa
few TRBJ2-1 TRBV7-9 TRBD2 TGTGCCAGCAGCTTAGGAGGGCTAGCGGGAGCGGGTGAGCAGTTCTTC CASSLGGLAGAGEQFF
NA TRBJ1-6 TRBV28 NA TGTGCCAGCAGTTTTACAGGAGCGGGGTCACCCCTCCACTTT CASSFTGAGSPLHF
NA TRBJ1-1 TRBV5-1 NA TGCGCCAGCAGCTCCTCCCCTAGAACTGAAGCTTTCTTT CASSSSPRTEAFF
NA TRBJ2-7 TRBV9 NA TGTGCCAGCAGCCCACAGGGTGGTAGGCCCTACGAGCAGTACTTC CASSPQGGRPYEQYF
NA TRBJ2-7 TRBV18 TRBD1 TGTGCCAGCTCACCACCGACAGGGAACGAGCAGTACTTC CASSPPTGNEQYF
NA TRBJ2-7 TRBV5-4 TRBD2 TGTGCCAGCAGCTTGGGGGGGGGAGCGTCCTACGAGCAGTACTTC CASSLGGGASYEQYF
NA TRBJ2-7 TRBV2 NA TGTGCCAGCAGTGGAGCAGCGGTTACCTACGAGCAGTACTTC CASSGAAVTYEQYF
few TRBJ1-3 TRBV6-1 NA TGTGCCAGCAGTGACAGACAGGTACCGACTGGAAACACCATATATTTT CASSDRQVPTGNTIYF
NA TRBJ1-5 TRBV28 NA TGTGCCAGCATCTCCGGAGGGGCGAGCAATCAGCCCCAGCATTTT CASISGGASNQPQHF
NA TRBJ2-3 TRBV7-3 NA TGTGCCAGCAGCGTCACGGTCACAGATACGCAGTATTTT CASSVTVTDTQYF
once TRBJ2-3 TRBV30 NA TGTGCCTGGAGCGAAACGGTGACTAGCACAGATACGCAGTATTTT CAWSETVTSTDTQYF
NA TRBJ2-7 TRBV7-8 NA TGTGCCAGCAGCTTGAGGGCTGGCTTCTCCTACGAGCAGTACTTC CASSLRAGFSYEQYF
NA TRBJ1-2 TRBV4-1 NA TGCGCCAGCAGCCAGGCAGGGCATGGCTACACCTTC CASSQAGHGYTF
NA TRBJ1-2 TRBV29-1 NA TGCAGCGTTGACGCTGGGGGGGGCGGTGGCTACACCTTC CSVDAGGGGGYTF
NA TRBJ2-2 TRBV18 NA TGTGCCAGCTCACGAGTAGATTACACCGGGGAGCTGTTTTTT CASSRVDYTGELFF
NA TRBJ1-2 TRBV6-5 NA TGTGCCAGCAGTTACTCGATAGGACTGGAAGATGGCTACACCTTC CASSYSIGLEDGYTF
NA TRBJ2-2 TRBV5-1 NA TGCGCCAGCAGCCTCGGCGGGGACACCGGGGAGCTGTTTTTT CASSLGGDTGELFF
NA TRBJ2-3 TRBV6-2/TRBV6-3 TRBD2 TGTGCCAGCAGTTATTTGACTAGCGGGCCACCCAGCACAGATACGCAGTATTTT CASSYLTSGPPSTDTQYF
NA TRBJ1-1 TRBV12-3/TRBV12-4 NA TGTGCCAGCAGTTTATTTCTCGCTGAAGCTTTCTTT CASSLFLAEAFF
NA TRBJ1-1 TRBV28 NA TGTGCCAGCGTCAGGGGATGGGGCACTGAAGCTTTCTTT CASVRGWGTEAFF
NA TRBJ2-1 TRBV9 NA TGTGCCAGCAGCGTAGTGGGAGCCGGGGGCTCCTACAATGAGCAGTTCTTC CASSVVGAGGSYNEQFF
once TRBJ1-2 TRBV30 TRBD1 TGTGCCTGGAGTGAACAGGGGGGCTATGGCTACACCTTC CAWSEQGGYGYTF
NA TRBJ1-2 TRBV2 NA TGTGCCAGCAGTGAAATACAGACGGGGATGAACTACACCTTC CASSEIQTGMNYTF
NA TRBJ2-3 TRBV4-1 NA TGCGCCAGCAGCCCCGAAGCAGGGAAGGTCGGGAGCACAGATACGCAGTATTTT CASSPEAGKVGSTDTQYF
few TRBJ1-6 TRBV5-1 NA TGCGCCAGCAGCTTGGAGGCGGCTCATAATTCACCCCTCCACTTT CASSLEAAHNSPLHF
NA TRBJ1-3 TRBV6-5 NA TGTGCCAGCAGTAGTCGGGGAGACGGTGGAAACACCATATATTTT CASSSRGDGGNTIYF
NA TRBJ1-6 TRBV6-1 NA TGTGCCAGCAGTGAAAATCCAGGGGATAATTCACCCCTCCACTTT CASSENPGDNSPLHF
NA TRBJ2-2 TRBV3-1/TRBV3-2 NA TGTGCCAGCAGCCAGGGTGAGGGCACCGGGGAGCTGTTTTTT CASSQGEGTGELFF
NA TRBJ1-1 TRBV18 TRBD1 TGTGCCAGCTCACAGGTAACAGGGGGTATGAACACTGAAGCTTTCTTT CASSQVTGGMNTEAFF
few TRBJ2-5 TRBV27 NA TGTGCCAGCAGTTTATCGTTTGCAGGGGAAGAGACCCAGTACTTC CASSLSFAGEETQYF
NA TRBJ2-5 TRBV30 NA TGTGCCTGGAGTGTCGGGGGAGTAGAGACCCAGTACTTC CAWSVGGVETQYF